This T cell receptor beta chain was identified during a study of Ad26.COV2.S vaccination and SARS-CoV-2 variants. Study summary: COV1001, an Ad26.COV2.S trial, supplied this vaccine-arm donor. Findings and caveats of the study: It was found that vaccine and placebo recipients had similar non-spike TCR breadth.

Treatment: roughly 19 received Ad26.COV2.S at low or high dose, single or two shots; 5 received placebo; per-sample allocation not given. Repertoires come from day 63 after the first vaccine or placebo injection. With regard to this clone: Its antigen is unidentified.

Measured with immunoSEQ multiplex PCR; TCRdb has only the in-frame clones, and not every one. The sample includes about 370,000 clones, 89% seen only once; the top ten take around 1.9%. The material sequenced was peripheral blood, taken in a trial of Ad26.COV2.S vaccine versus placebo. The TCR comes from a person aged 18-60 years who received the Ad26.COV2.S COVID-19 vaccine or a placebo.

CDR3 residues: CASSARAGNEQFF. The CDR3 region has the DNA TGTGCCAGCAGCGCAAGGGCAGGGAATGAGCAGTTCTTC. The genes are TRBV9 and TRBJ2-1, with a tentative D call TRBD1 (5 bases). Germline V gives CDR1 SGDLS, CDR2 YYNGEE. This CDR3 region has 13 residues. Trimming took 3 bases from V and 7 from J, leaving 11 bases between them.